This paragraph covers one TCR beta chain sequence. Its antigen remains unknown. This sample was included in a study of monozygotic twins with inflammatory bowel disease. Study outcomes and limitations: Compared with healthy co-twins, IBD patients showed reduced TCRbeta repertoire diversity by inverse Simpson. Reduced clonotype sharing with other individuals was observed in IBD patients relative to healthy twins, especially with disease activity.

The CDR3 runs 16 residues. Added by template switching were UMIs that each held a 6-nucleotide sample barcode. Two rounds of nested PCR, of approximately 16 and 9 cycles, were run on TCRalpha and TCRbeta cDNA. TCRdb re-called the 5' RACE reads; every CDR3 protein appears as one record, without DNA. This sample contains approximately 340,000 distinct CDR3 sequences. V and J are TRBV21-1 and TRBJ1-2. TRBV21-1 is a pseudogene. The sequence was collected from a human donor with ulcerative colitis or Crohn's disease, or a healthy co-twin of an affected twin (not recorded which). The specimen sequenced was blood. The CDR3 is CASSDGQAGDNYGYTF.